The clone carrying this TCR beta chain was seen many times. The target antigen is unknown. TCR beta CDR3 regions were amplified from RNA. HTBI primers drove first-round RT-PCR of the TCR CDR3. TCRdb independently ran MiXCR on the multiplex PCR reads; one entry per CDR3 protein. In the table there are roughly 530,000 distinct CDR3 sequences, 17% of which are singletons. The study left out patients who had uncontrolled infection, other autoimmune disease, pregnancy or lactation. The PBMCs studied were ones that came from roughly 9.1 ml fresh peripheral blood. The germline gives CDR1 SGHRS, CDR2 YFSETQ. The junction had 0 bases not matched to a gene; V was cut back by 0 bases and J by 1 base. CDR3 length: 15 amino acids. This sample is drawn from a study of T cells in Graves' hyperthyroidism and ophthalmopathy. Study results and caveats: Stable hyperthyroidism was separated from ophthalmopathy by a model based on 13 V-J features.

The sample was blood. The receptor was isolated from a woman aged 18-29 years with Graves' ophthalmopathy. The chain carries TRBV5-1 and TRBJ2-2, with TRBD1 matching 7 bases. In DNA form, the CDR3 reads TGCGCCAGCAGCTTGGGGACAGGGAACACCGGGGAGCTGTTTTTT. Protein: CASSLGTGNTGELFF. The variable domain in full, with the rest retrieved from reference TRBV5-1 and TRBJ2-2, is KAGVTQTPRYLIKTRGQQVTLSCSPISGHRSVSWYQQTPGQGLQFLFEYFSETQRNKGNFPGRFSGRQFSNSRSEMNVSTLELGDSALYLCASSLGTGNTGELFFGEGSRLTVL.